This TCR beta chain comes out of a study of cytomegalovirus exposure and HLA in healthy donors. Study observations and caveats: The study put roughly 160 TCR beta chains on its list as cytomegalovirus-associated. In the roughly 130 validation repertoires, a later analysis found that first-cohort TCR clusters tended to co-occur.

CDR3 length: 13 amino acids. CDR1 is GTSNPN, CDR2 SVGIG, per germline (reference sequence). Trimming took off 0 bases at V and 5 bases at J, with 8 bases between the two ends. Details on this clone: Its antigen is still unknown.

Data came from immunoSEQ multiplex PCR; TCRdb stores just in-frame clones and leaves some out. The sample has 150,000 to 200,000 clones, 86% seen once. It was the approximately 130-subject validation cohort, separate from the approximately 680-subject first cohort, to which the donors belonged. The gene calls are TRBV30 and TRBJ2-1; D uncertain. Sequencing was done on a sample of PBMCs. This TCR came from a woman aged 25 to 39 in good health and CMV-seronegative. Here the CDR3 DNA reads TGTGCCTGGAGTGTAGGTAGCCACAATGAGCAGTTCTTC. Encoded protein: CAWSVGSHNEQFF.